A selection of T cell receptor beta chains follows, all from one sample in a study of CD8 T cells in Susac syndrome. TCRdb re-derived calls from the immunoSEQ multiplex PCR reads in MiXCR, one entry per CDR3 protein. Here the sample spans about 76,000 distinct CDR3 sequences, over 85% being singletons. Sequenced sample: CD8+ T cells from PBMCs. The origin of the receptors is a human donor with Susac syndrome. The CDR3 runs from the conserved cysteine through the conserved F or W. Each record gives: J gene, D gene, V gene, clone size, CDR3 protein, CDR3 DNA. D genes are given only for firm matches. Size is omitted from some rows. Given values are once, few, many or a class for expanded clones.

TRBJ1-3	TRBD1	TRBV19	-	CASSRTGGYLPGNTIYF	TGTGCCAGTAGTAGGACAGGGGGCTATCTTCCTGGAAACACCATATATTTT
TRBJ2-2	-	TRBV4-3	-	CASSQEQGIAAGELFF	TGCGCCAGCAGCCAAGAACAGGGAATAGCGGCCGGGGAGCTGTTTTTT
TRBJ2-1	TRBD2	TRBV9	-	CASSPGTSGGEFNEQFF	TGTGCCAGCAGCCCCGGGACTAGCGGGGGGGAATTCAATGAGCAGTTCTTC
TRBJ1-4	-	TRBV6-5	-	CASSYSISERTIPTNEKLFF	TGTGCCAGCAGTTACTCGATATCGGAACGGACCATCCCGACTAATGAAAAACTGTTTTTT
TRBJ2-1	-	TRBV5-4	-	CASSLLGASGYNEQFF	TGTGCCAGCAGCTTATTGGGGGCTAGCGGCTACAATGAGCAGTTCTTC
TRBJ2-1	TRBD2	TRBV11-2	-	CASSLRLAGGPLDEQFF	TGTGCCAGCAGCTTACGGCTAGCGGGAGGGCCATTGGATGAGCAGTTCTTC
TRBJ1-2	-	TRBV6-5	once	CASSDQNNYGYTF	TGTGCCAGCAGTGATCAGAATAACTATGGCTACACCTTC
TRBJ2-3	-	TRBV30	-	CAWSKAQPGDTQYF	TGTGCCTGGAGTAAGGCCCAACCTGGGGATACGCAGTATTTT
TRBJ2-1	-	TRBV2	-	CASSEANPRGEQFF	TGTGCCAGCAGTGAAGCGAATCCGCGAGGAGAGCAGTTCTTC
TRBJ1-2	TRBD1	TRBV29-1	-	CSASTRTGYGYTF	TGCAGCGCATCGACCCGGACAGGGTATGGCTACACCTTC
TRBJ2-2	-	TRBV7-9	once	CASSSPDKNTGELFF	TGTGCCAGCAGCTCACCCGACAAGAACACCGGGGAGCTGTTTTTT
TRBJ1-1	-	TRBV3-1	-	CASSLDQGWTAEAFF	TGTGCCAGCAGCCTCGACCAGGGATGGACCGCTGAAGCTTTCTTT
TRBJ2-3	-	TRBV7-9	-	CASRSMGVPDTQYF	TGTGCCAGCAGATCTATGGGGGTCCCAGATACGCAGTATTTT
TRBJ2-5	-	TRBV6-1	-	CASTESKDQYF	TGTGCCAGCACCGAAAGCAAGGACCAGTACTTC
TRBJ2-7	TRBD1	TRBV5-8	-	CASSPWTGGLSILEQYF	TGTGCCAGCAGCCCCTGGACAGGGGGTTTGTCTATCTTGGAGCAGTACTTC
TRBJ1-2	-	TRBV6-1	-	CASTDANYGYTF	TGTGCCAGCACAGACGCAAACTATGGCTACACCTTC
TRBJ1-5	-	TRBV30	-	CAWSMGYSNQPQHF	TGTGCCTGGAGTATGGGATATAGCAATCAGCCCCAGCATTTT
TRBJ2-1	-	TRBV7-3	-	CASSITGSSYNEQFF	TGTGCCAGCAGCATTACGGGGAGCTCCTACAATGAGCAGTTCTTC
TRBJ1-1	-	TRBV9	once	CASSVAVNTEAFF	TGTGCCAGCAGCGTAGCCGTGAACACTGAAGCTTTCTTT
TRBJ2-7	-	TRBV6-5	few	CASSYSIQGYEQYF	TGTGCCAGCAGTTACTCGATTCAAGGTTACGAGCAGTACTTC
TRBJ2-3	-	TRBV5-6	-	CASSWAGGGRDTQYF	TGTGCCAGCAGCTGGGCTGGCGGGGGCAGGGATACGCAGTATTTT
TRBJ2-6	-	TRBV11-2	few	CASSVMSGANVLTF	TGTGCCAGCAGCGTTATGTCTGGGGCCAACGTCCTGACTTTC
TRBJ2-1	TRBD2	TRBV10-3	-	CAISEEGGVNEQFF	TGTGCCATCAGTGAGGAGGGAGGGGTGAATGAGCAGTTCTTC
TRBJ1-2	-	TRBV6-5	-	CASSSTVVLGRGYTF	TGTGCCAGCAGTTCTACCGTTGTACTCGGGAGGGGCTACACCTTC
TRBJ2-6	-	TRBV20-1	-	CSARRPAPGAGANVLTF	TGCAGTGCTAGGAGGCCAGCGCCCGGGGCTGGGGCCAACGTCCTGACTTTC
TRBJ2-2	TRBD1	TRBV20-1	-	CSASKQGRNTGELFF	TGCAGTGCTTCAAAACAGGGGCGCAACACCGGGGAGCTGTTTTTT
TRBJ1-5	-	TRBV12-3/TRBV12-4	-	CASSTNPGTPNHQPQHF	TGTGCCAGCAGTACAAATCCCGGGACGCCAAACCATCAGCCCCAGCATTTT
TRBJ1-1	-	TRBV5-8	-	CASSQRLGF	TGTGCCAGCAGCCAGCGTCTCGGCTTT
TRBJ2-5	-	TRBV5-1	-	CASSPQGRETQYF	TGCGCCAGCAGCCCGCAGGGTCGAGAGACCCAGTACTTC
TRBJ2-3	TRBD1	TRBV6-1	-	CASSEALRQGASTDTQYF	TGTGCCAGCAGTGAAGCGCTCAGACAGGGGGCTAGCACAGATACGCAGTATTTT
TRBJ2-6	-	TRBV6-5	-	CASSYDGLLSGANVLTF	TGTGCCAGCAGTTACGACGGGCTCCTCTCTGGGGCCAACGTCCTGACTTTC
TRBJ2-7	TRBD1	TRBV29-1	-	CSGLDREDYEQYF	TGCAGCGGTTTGGACAGGGAAGATTACGAGCAGTACTTC
TRBJ1-2	TRBD1	TRBV6-6	-	CASRGQGVHYGYTF	TGTGCCAGCAGGGGACAGGGAGTTCACTATGGCTACACCTTC
TRBJ1-5	-	TRBV6-1	-	CASKMDPTMRLNQPQHF	TGTGCCAGCAAGATGGATCCGACTATGAGGCTCAATCAGCCCCAGCATTTT
TRBJ1-1	TRBD1	TRBV2	-	CASSPGTGRAAEAFF	TGTGCCAGCAGTCCTGGGACAGGGCGAGCGGCTGAAGCTTTCTTT
TRBJ1-1	TRBD1	TRBV12-3/TRBV12-4	-	CASRGQGGAEAFF	TGTGCCAGCAGGGGACAGGGGGGCGCTGAAGCTTTCTTT
TRBJ2-3	-	TRBV5-1	-	CASSPASTDTQYF	TGCGCCAGCAGCCCCGCTAGCACAGATACGCAGTATTTT
TRBJ1-2	-	TRBV19	once	CASSIAVGVDYGYTF	TGTGCCAGTAGTATAGCCGTTGGGGTTGACTATGGCTACACCTTC
TRBJ1-2	-	TRBV11-2	-	CASSLDRITDPNYGYTF	TGTGCCAGCAGCTTAGATCGGATAACGGACCCTAACTATGGCTACACCTTC
TRBJ2-5	-	TRBV6-6	-	CASVPVSVAQETQYF	TGTGCCAGCGTCCCCGTGAGCGTAGCCCAAGAGACCCAGTACTTC
TRBJ2-7	-	TRBV5-4	-	CASSTGLMYEQYF	TGTGCCAGCAGCACGGGACTGATGTACGAGCAGTACTTC
TRBJ2-6	-	TRBV7-9	-	CASSSDSHSGANVLTF	TGTGCCAGCAGCTCAGACAGCCACTCTGGGGCCAACGTCCTGACTTTC
TRBJ1-2	-	TRBV20-1	-	CSARSTDQIFHGYTF	TGCAGTGCTAGATCTACGGACCAAATCTTCCACGGCTACACCTTC
TRBJ2-3	TRBD2	TRBV19	-	CASSMQSGRYLVGTQYF	TGTGCCAGTAGTATGCAAAGCGGGAGATATTTGGTCGGTACGCAGTATTTT
TRBJ1-2	-	TRBV20-1	-	CSGGRLPYGYTF	TGCAGTGGAGGGCGGTTACCCTATGGCTACACCTTC
TRBJ2-6	-	TRBV27	once	CASSSVSGANVLTF	TGTGCCAGCAGTAGCGTCTCTGGGGCCAACGTCCTGACTTTC
TRBJ1-2	-	TRBV21-1	-	CASTPGRPEYNYGYTF	TGTGCCAGCACCCCCGGGCGTCCGGAATATAACTATGGCTACACCTTC
TRBJ2-7	-	TRBV7-9	-	CASSLAPSGRHEQYF	TGTGCCAGCAGCTTAGCCCCGTCAGGGAGGCACGAGCAGTACTTC
TRBJ1-3	-	TRBV27	-	CASAGAGNTIYF	TGTGCCAGCGCCGGGGCTGGAAACACCATATATTTT
TRBJ1-1	-	TRBV3-1	-	CASSQVTSTEAFF	TGTGCCAGCAGCCAAGTAACGTCCACTGAAGCTTTCTTT
TRBJ2-3	TRBD2	TRBV7-2	-	CASSLGTSELFTTDTQYF	TGTGCCAGCAGCCTAGGGACTAGCGAGTTATTCACGACAGATACGCAGTATTTT
TRBJ2-3	-	TRBV20-1	-	CSARRGGTDTQYF	TGCAGTGCTAGACGTGGGGGCACAGATACGCAGTATTTT
TRBJ2-2	-	TRBV10-3	-	CAISESNTGELFF	TGTGCCATCAGTGAATCGAACACCGGGGAGCTGTTTTTT